This TCR beta chain was recorded in a study of T-cell reconstitution after alpha-beta-depleted transplantation in children. Construction of the TCRbeta library involved unique molecular identifiers. TCRdb reanalysed the PCR reads using MiXCR and keeps one entry per CDR3 protein. The sample includes 500,000 to 600,000 distinct CDR3 sequences, around 19% seen only once; the top ten take 3.3%. This clonotype was seen at least ten times. This CDR3 comprises 12 residues. CDR1 is SGHTS, CDR2 YDEGEE, per germline. V gave up 5 bases and J gave up 7 bases, with 10 bases separating them. The source material was PBMCs from the stem cell graft donor, sampled from the stem cell graft. J is TRBJ2-1 and V is TRBV5-8; D gene unclear. The receptor was derived from a human donor who donated a stem cell graft to a child with acute lymphoblastic leukemia. The CDR3 coding sequence is TGTGCCAGCAGTTTGCCACTGAATGAGCAGTTCTTC. Protein sequence: CASSLPLNEQFF.